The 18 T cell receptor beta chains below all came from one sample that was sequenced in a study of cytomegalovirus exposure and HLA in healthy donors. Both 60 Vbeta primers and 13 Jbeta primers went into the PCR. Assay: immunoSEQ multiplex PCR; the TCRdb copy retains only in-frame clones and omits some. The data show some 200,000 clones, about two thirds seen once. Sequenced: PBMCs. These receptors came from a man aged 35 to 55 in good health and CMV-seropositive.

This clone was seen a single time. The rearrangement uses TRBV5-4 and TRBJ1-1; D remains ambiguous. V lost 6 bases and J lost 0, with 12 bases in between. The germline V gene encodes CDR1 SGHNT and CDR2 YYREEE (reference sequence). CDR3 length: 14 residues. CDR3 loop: CASMAFTLNTEAFF. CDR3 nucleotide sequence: TGTGCCAGCATGGCCTTTACACTGAACACTGAAGCTTTCTTT. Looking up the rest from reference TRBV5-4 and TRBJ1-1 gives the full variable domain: ETGVTQSPTHLIKTRGQQVTLRCSSQSGHNTVSWYQQALGQGPQFIFQYYREEENGRGNFPPRFSGLQFPNYSSELNVNALELDDSALYLCASMAFTLNTEAFFGQGTRLTVV.

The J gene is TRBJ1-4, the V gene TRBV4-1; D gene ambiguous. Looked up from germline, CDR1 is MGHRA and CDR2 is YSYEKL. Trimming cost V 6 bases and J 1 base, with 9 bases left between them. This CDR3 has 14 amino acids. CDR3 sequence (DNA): TGCGCCAGCAGTCAGGCCGTAACTAATGAAAAACTGTTTTTT. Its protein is CASSQAVTNEKLFF.

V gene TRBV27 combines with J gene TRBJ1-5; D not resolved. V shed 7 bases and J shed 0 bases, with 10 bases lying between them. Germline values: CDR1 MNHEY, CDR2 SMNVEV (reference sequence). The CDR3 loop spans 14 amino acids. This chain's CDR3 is CASTSTSSNQPQHF. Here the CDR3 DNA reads TGTGCCAGCACGTCCACGAGTAGCAATCAGCCCCAGCATTTT.

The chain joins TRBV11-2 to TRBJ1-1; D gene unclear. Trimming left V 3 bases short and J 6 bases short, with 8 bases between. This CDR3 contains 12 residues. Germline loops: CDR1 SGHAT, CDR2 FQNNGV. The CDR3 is CASSFSSAEAFF. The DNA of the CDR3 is TGTGCCAGCAGCTTTTCCTCCGCTGAAGCTTTCTTT. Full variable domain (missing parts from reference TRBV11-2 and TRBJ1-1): EAGVAQSPRYKIIEKRQSVAFWCNPISGHATLYWYQQILGQGPKLLIQFQNNGVVDDSQLPKDRFSAERLKGVDSTLKIQPAKLEDSAVYLCASSFSSAEAFFGQGTRLTVV.

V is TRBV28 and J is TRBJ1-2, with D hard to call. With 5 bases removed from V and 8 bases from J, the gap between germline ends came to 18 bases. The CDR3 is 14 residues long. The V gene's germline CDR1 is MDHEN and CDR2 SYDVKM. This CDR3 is CASSLTGSPGGYTF. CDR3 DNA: TGTGCCAGCAGTCTGACTGGGTCCCCTGGGGGCTACACCTTC.

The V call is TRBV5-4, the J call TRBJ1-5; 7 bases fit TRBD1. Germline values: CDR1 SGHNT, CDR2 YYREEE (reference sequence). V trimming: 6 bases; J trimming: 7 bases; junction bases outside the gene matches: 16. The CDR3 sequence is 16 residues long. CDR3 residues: CASTHTKLRGDQPQHF. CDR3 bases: TGTGCCAGCACCCATACTAAGCTCAGGGGGGACCAGCCCCAGCATTTT.

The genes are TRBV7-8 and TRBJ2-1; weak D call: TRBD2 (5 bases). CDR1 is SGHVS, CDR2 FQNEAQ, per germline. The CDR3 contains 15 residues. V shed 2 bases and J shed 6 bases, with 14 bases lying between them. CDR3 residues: CASSLLLAIFNEQFF. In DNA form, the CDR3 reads TGTGCCAGCAGCTTATTGCTAGCTATTTTCAATGAGCAGTTCTTC.

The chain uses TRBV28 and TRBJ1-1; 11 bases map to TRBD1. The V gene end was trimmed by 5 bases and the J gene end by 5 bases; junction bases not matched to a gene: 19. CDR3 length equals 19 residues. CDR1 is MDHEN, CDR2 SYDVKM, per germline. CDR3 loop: CASSIPGQGVVFPETEAFF. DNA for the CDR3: TGTGCCAGCAGTATCCCGGGACAGGGGGTGGTGTTCCCTGAGACTGAAGCTTTCTTT.

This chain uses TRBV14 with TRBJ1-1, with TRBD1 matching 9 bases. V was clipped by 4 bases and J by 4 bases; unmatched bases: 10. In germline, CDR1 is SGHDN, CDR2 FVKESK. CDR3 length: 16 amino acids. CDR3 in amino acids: CASSRTGTGRFTEAFF. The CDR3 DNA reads TGTGCCAGCAGCCGAACCGGGACAGGGAGGTTCACTGAAGCTTTCTTT.

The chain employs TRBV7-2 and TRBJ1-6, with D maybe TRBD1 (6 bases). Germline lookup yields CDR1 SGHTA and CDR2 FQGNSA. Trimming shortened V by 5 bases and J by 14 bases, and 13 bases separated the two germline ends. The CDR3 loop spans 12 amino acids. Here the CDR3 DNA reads TGTGCCAGCAGCCCTCAGGGGCTATCCCTCCACTTT. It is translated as CASSPQGLSLHF.

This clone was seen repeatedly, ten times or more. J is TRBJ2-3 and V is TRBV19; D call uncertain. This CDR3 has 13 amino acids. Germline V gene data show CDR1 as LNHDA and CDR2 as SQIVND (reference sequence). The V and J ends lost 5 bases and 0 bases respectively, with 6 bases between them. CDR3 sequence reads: CASSVSSTDTQYF. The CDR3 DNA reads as TGTGCCAGTAGTGTATCTAGCACAGATACGCAGTATTTT.

The CDR3 DNA sequence: TGTGCCAGCAGCCATAACGGAAAACTGTTTTTT. It encodes CASSHNGKLFF. The chain links TRBV11-1 to TRBJ1-4; D not resolved. With 5 bases removed from V and 10 bases from J, the gap between germline ends came to 8 bases. The CDR3 runs to 11 residues. Germline CDR1 is SGHAT and CDR2 is FQDESV (reference sequence).

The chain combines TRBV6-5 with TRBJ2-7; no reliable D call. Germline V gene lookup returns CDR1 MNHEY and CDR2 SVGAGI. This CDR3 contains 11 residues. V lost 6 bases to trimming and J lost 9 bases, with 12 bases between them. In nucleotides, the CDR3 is TGTGCCAGCAGAGAGTTATTCTCGCAGTACTTC. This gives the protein CASRELFSQYF.

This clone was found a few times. CDR3 in amino acids: CASSATSGGGDTQYF. The CDR3 DNA sequence: TGTGCCAGCAGCGCGACTAGCGGGGGAGGAGATACGCAGTATTTT. V gene TRBV5-4 combines with J gene TRBJ2-3; 12 bases are a match to TRBD2. The CDR3 sequence is 15 residues long. V was pared by 4 bases and J by 5 bases, with 5 bases of the junction left unmatched. Germline V gene sequence: CDR1 SGHNT, CDR2 YYREEE (reference sequence). The variable domain in full, completed from reference TRBV5-4 and TRBJ2-3, reads ETGVTQSPTHLIKTRGQQVTLRCSSQSGHNTVSWYQQALGQGPQFIFQYYREEENGRGNFPPRFSGLQFPNYSSELNVNALELDDSALYLCASSATSGGGDTQYFGPGTRLTVL.

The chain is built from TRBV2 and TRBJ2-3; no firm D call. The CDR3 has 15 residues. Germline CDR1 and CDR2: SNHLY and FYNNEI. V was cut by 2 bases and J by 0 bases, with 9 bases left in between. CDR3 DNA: TGTGCCAGCAGTGAATGGTCAGTTAGCACAGATACGCAGTATTTT. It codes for CASSEWSVSTDTQYF.

The CDR3 loop is CASSLGLGGSGNTIYF. In nucleotides, the CDR3 is TGTGCCAGCAGCTTAGGATTGGGGGGCTCTGGAAACACCATATATTTT. This chain uses TRBV7-6 with TRBJ1-3; maybe TRBD1 (5 bases). Per germline, CDR1 SGHVS and CDR2 FNYEAQ. This CDR3 has 16 residues. V dropped 1 base and J dropped 0 bases, with 10 bases sitting between them.

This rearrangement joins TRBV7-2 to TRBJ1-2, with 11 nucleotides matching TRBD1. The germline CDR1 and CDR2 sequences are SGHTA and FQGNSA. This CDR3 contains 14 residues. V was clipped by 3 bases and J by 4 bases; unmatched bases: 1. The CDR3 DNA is TGTGCCAGCAGCTTCGGACAGGGGGCCTATGGCTACACCTTC. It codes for CASSFGQGAYGYTF.

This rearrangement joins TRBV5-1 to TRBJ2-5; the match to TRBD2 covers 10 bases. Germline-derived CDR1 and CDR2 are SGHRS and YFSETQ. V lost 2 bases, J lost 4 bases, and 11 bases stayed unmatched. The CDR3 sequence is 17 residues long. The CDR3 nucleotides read TGCGCCAGCAGCTTAGGTTCGTCTAGCGGGGGAAGAGAGACCCAGTACTTC. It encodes CASSLGSSSGGRETQYF.